A single sample is the source of the 5 T cell receptor beta chains below, sequenced in a study of shared clonotypes between healthy human individuals. Naive CD8 isolation took CD45RO-negative cells positively selected for CCR7 and excluded terminally differentiated effector memory CD45RA+ cells. Sequenced by immunoSEQ multiplex PCR; TCRdb stores in-frame clones only, minus some. The sample lists millions of clones; roughly 94% were seen once. The sequenced sample was naive CD8+ T cells sorted from blood. All receptors derive from a man aged 18-30 years in good health.

V is TRBV9 and J is TRBJ2-3, with a possible D match to TRBD2 (5 bases). V gave up 0 bases and J gave up 1 base, with 9 bases separating them. CDR1 and CDR2 from the germline V gene are SGDLS and YYNGEE. The CDR3 runs 15 residues. CDR3: CASSVADSGTDTQYF. For the CDR3, the DNA is TGTGCCAGCAGCGTAGCGGATAGCGGCACAGATACGCAGTATTTT. The variable domain in full, completed from reference TRBV9 and TRBJ2-3, reads DSGVTQTPKHLITATGQRVTLRCSPRSGDLSVYWYQQSLDQGLQFLIQYYNGEERAKGNILERFSAQQFPDLHSELNLSSLELGDSALYFCASSVADSGTDTQYFGPGTRLTVL.

This clone was observed a single time. CDR3 protein: CASSSGAAPPYEQYF. The CDR3 region has the DNA TGTGCCAGCAGTTCAGGGGCCGCTCCCCCCTACGAGCAGTACTTC. The chain joins TRBV6-6 to TRBJ2-7; the D gene is possibly TRBD1 (6 bases). This CDR3 has 15 residues. V gave up 4 bases and J gave up 2 bases, with 15 bases separating them. Germline V CDR1 and CDR2: MNHNY, SVGAGI (reference sequence).

The chain employs TRBV28 and TRBJ1-5; D is perhaps TRBD1 (5 bases). Trimming took off 1 base at V and 2 bases at J, with 9 bases between the two ends. The CDR3 sequence is 15 residues long. Per germline, CDR1 MDHEN and CDR2 SYDVKM. CDR3 region: CASSLSGLGNQPQHF. CDR3 coding DNA: TGTGCCAGCAGTTTATCAGGGTTGGGCAATCAGCCCCAGCATTTT.

V gene TRBV5-4 combines with J gene TRBJ1-2, with TRBD1 matching over 7 bases. This CDR3 has 16 amino acids. The germline CDR1 and CDR2 sequences are SGHNT and YYREEE (reference sequence). With V trimmed by 4 bases and J by 7 bases, 16 bases remained unmatched. In nucleotides, the CDR3 is TGTGCCAGCAGCCCCAACGGGGGGCCAGGGGGACTTGGCTACACCTTC. It specifies CASSPNGGPGGLGYTF.

The chain is built from TRBV2 and TRBJ2-5, with a weak D call TRBD1 (5 bases). CDR1 and CDR2 (germline): SNHLY, FYNNEI. The V gene lost 6 bases and the J gene lost 5 bases, with 16 bases spanning the gap. CDR3 length equals 14 residues. As DNA, the CDR3 is TGTGCCAGCAGAGAGAACAGGCTGGGGGAGACCCAGTACTTC. This sequence encodes CASRENRLGETQYF.